These T cell receptor beta chains were read from a single sample in a study of T cells in pancreatic ductal adenocarcinoma. TCRdb's copy holds only in-frame clones and misses some; the assay was immunoSEQ multiplex PCR. The sample records roughly 16,000 clones, 88% being singletons. Sequenced input: PBMCs. The origin of the receptors is a human donor with pancreatic ductal adenocarcinoma. The CDR3 runs from the conserved cysteine through the conserved F or W. A D gene is named only where the DNA matches it firmly. The size field is filled for only some rows; it gives once, few, many or a size class.

d_call clone_size j_call v_call cdr3_aa cdr3_nt
. . TRBJ1-1 TRBV7-2 CASSLDTTHEAFF TGTGCCAGCAGCTTAGACACAACACATGAAGCTTTCTTT
. . TRBJ1-2 TRBV28 CASSSQDSSNYGYTF TGTGCCAGCAGTAGCCAGGACAGCTCTAACTATGGCTACACCTTC
. . TRBJ1-2 TRBV21-1 CASSKARPGYGYTF TGTGCCAGCAGCAAAGCACGGCCGGGCTATGGCTACACCTTC
TRBD1 . TRBJ1-1 TRBV9 CASKAGGMNTEAFF TGTGCCAGCAAGGCAGGGGGGATGAACACTGAAGCTTTCTTT
TRBD1 . TRBJ1-5 TRBV7-2 CASSSVGTGSNQPQHF TGTGCCAGCAGCTCAGTGGGGACAGGTTCCAATCAGCCCCAGCATTTT
. . TRBJ2-7 TRBV19 CASSDLNSGRGPTEQYF TGTGCCAGTAGTGACCTTAATTCGGGTAGGGGTCCGACCGAGCAGTACTTC
. . TRBJ1-2 TRBV6-5 CASSYLQGRVGYTF TGTGCCAGCAGTTACTTACAGGGACGAGTTGGCTACACCTTC
. . TRBJ1-1 TRBV5-4 CASSLAGGHMNTEAFF TGTGCCAGCAGCTTGGCCGGTGGGCACATGAACACTGAAGCTTTCTTT
TRBD1 once TRBJ1-6 TRBV5-4 CASSDRPGQANSPLHF TGTGCCAGCAGCGATAGACCGGGACAGGCTAATTCACCCCTCCACTTT
TRBD2 . TRBJ2-1 TRBV5-4 CASSLSLAGGHEQFF TGTGCCAGCAGCTTGTCACTAGCGGGGGGTCATGAGCAGTTCTTC
. . TRBJ2-1 TRBV5-1 CASSLVGNSYNEQFF TGCGCCAGCAGCTTGGTCGGGAACTCCTACAATGAGCAGTTCTTC
. . TRBJ2-5 TRBV5-1 CASSLMGAGETQYF TGCGCCAGCAGCTTGATGGGGGCCGGGGAGACCCAGTACTTC
. . TRBJ1-2 TRBV7-2 CASSPAQGLGYGYTF TGTGCCAGCAGCCCCGCACAGGGCCTAGGCTATGGCTACACCTTC
. once TRBJ2-1 TRBV9 CASSEQGTYNEQFF TGTGCCAGCAGCGAGCAGGGAACCTACAATGAGCAGTTCTTC
TRBD1 . TRBJ1-6 TRBV5-6 CASSLDGQVLRSLHF TGTGCCAGCAGCTTGGATGGACAGGTTCTAAGATCCCTCCACTTT
. . TRBJ2-2 TRBV5-4 CASSLAGSNTGELFF TGTGCCAGCAGCTTGGCCGGGTCGAACACCGGGGAGCTGTTTTTT
. . TRBJ2-5 TRBV2 CASSDEIQETQYF TGTGCCAGCAGTGACGAGATTCAAGAGACCCAGTACTTC
TRBD1 . TRBJ2-7 TRBV7-9 CASSVTTGHEQYF TGTGCCAGCAGCGTGACGACAGGGCACGAGCAGTACTTC
. . TRBJ2-5 TRBV28 CASSFTSSYGGTQYF TGTGCCAGCAGTTTCACTAGCTCCTACGGGGGGACCCAGTACTTC
TRBD1 . TRBJ2-7 TRBV6-6 CASSYSTGSEQYF TGTGCCAGCAGTTACTCGACAGGGAGTGAGCAGTACTTC
. . TRBJ1-1 TRBV18 CASSPSRDKNTEAFF TGTGCCAGCTCACCGTCCCGGGACAAGAACACTGAAGCTTTCTTT
TRBD1 . TRBJ2-1 TRBV6-1 CASSGGGLNTFYNEQFF TGTGCCAGCAGTGGAGGGGGCCTTAACACTTTCTACAATGAGCAGTTCTTC
. . TRBJ1-6 TRBV6-5 CASSAQMRGPLHF TGTGCCAGCAGTGCACAAATGCGGGGACCCCTCCACTTT
. . TRBJ1-6 TRBV9 CASSVDGQGDSPLHF TGTGCCAGCAGCGTAGATGGGCAGGGTGATTCACCCCTCCACTTT
. few TRBJ1-6 TRBV5-6 CASSPDYSSSYNSPLHF TGTGCCAGCAGCCCCGACTACTCGAGCTCCTATAATTCACCCCTCCACTTT
TRBD1 . TRBJ2-5 TRBV25-1 CASSGWTGGDETQYF TGTGCCAGCAGTGGCTGGACAGGGGGCGATGAGACCCAGTACTTC
. . TRBJ1-6 TRBV30 CAWTAGGVNSPLHF TGTGCCTGGACAGCGGGAGGGGTTAATTCACCCCTCCACTTT
. . TRBJ2-2 TRBV5-1 CASSPLGLGELFF TGCGCCAGCAGCCCCCTGGGGCTTGGGGAGCTGTTTTTT